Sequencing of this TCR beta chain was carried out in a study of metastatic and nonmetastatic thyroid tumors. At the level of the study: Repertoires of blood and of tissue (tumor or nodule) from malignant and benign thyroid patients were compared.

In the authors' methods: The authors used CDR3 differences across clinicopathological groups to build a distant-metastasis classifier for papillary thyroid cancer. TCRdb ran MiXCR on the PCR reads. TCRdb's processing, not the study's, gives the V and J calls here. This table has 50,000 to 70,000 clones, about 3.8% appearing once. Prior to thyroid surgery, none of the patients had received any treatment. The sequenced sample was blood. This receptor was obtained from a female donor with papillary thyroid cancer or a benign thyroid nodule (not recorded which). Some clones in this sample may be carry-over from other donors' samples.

The CDR3 protein is CASSLDDRGKGYTF. The DNA of the CDR3 is TGCGCCAGCAGCTTGGACGACAGGGGGAAAGGCTACACCTTC. The chain couples TRBV5-1 to TRBJ1-2; 9 bases are shared with TRBD1. The V and J ends lost 0 bases and 8 bases, in that order; junction bases with no gene match: 5. CDR3 length: 14 amino acids. Germline V lookup: CDR1 SGHRS, CDR2 YFSETQ.